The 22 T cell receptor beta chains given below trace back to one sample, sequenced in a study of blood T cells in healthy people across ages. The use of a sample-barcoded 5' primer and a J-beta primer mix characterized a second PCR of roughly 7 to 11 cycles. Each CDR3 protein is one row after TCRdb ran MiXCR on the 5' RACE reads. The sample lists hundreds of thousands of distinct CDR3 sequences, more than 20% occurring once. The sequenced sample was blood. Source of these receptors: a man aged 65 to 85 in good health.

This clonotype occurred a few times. CDR3 protein: CASRVGGLETEAFF. The CDR3 DNA sequence: TGTGCCAGCAGGGTGGGAGGGTTGGAAACTGAAGCTTTCTTT. V is TRBV2 and J is TRBJ1-1; D is undetermined. V lost 6 bases to trimming and J lost 5 bases, with 16 bases between them. CDR1 is SNHLY and CDR2 is FYNNEI in the germline V gene. This CDR3 is built from 14 residues.

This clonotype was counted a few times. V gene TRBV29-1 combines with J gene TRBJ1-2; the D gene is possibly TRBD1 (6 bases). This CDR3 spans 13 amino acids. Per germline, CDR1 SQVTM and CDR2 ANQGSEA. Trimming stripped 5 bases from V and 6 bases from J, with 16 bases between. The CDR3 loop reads CSVKGGSRNGYTF. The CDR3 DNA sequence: TGCAGCGTTAAAGGGGGGTCCCGAAATGGCTACACCTTC. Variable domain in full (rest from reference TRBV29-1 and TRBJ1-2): SAVISQKPSRDICQRGTSLTIQCQVDSQVTMMFWYRQQPGQSLTLIATANQGSEATYESGFVIDKFPISRPNLTFSTLTVSNMSPEDSSIYLCSVKGGSRNGYTFGSGTRLTVV.

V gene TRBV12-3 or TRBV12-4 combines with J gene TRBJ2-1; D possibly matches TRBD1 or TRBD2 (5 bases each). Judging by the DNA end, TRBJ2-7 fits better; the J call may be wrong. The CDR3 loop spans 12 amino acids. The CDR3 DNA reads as TGTGCCAGCAGCACCACTTTGGGGACGCAGTACTTC. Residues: CASSTTLGTQYF.

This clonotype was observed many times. The CDR3 DNA is TGTGCCAGCAGTTCCGGGAAACAGGGTGACAAAAACATTCAGTACTTC. Its protein product is CASSSGKQGDKNIQYF. The chain is built from TRBV12-3 or TRBV12-4 and TRBJ2-4; TRBD1 might be the D (6 bases). CDR3 size: 16 residues. V was shortened by 4 bases and J by 3 bases, with 16 bases between the two germline ends.

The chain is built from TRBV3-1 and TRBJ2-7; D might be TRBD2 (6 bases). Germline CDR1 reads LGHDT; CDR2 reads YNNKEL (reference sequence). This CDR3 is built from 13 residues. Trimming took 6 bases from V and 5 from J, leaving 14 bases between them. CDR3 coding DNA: TGTGCCAGCAGGGGAGGCAGGACCAACGAGCAGTACTTC. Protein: CASRGGRTNEQYF.

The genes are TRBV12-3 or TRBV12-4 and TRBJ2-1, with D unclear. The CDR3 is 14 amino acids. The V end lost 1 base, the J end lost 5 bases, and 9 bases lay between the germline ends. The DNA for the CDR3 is TGTGCCAGCAGTTTAGACGTACAGAACAATGAGCAGTTCTTC. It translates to CASSLDVQNNEQFF.

CDR3 loop: CASKLAGGLSEQFF. DNA of the CDR3: TGTGCCAGTAAACTAGCGGGAGGTCTTAGTGAGCAGTTCTTC. The rearrangement joins TRBV19 to TRBJ2-1; the match to TRBD2 covers 12 bases. Per germline, CDR1 LNHDA and CDR2 SQIVND (reference sequence). The CDR3 is 14 residues long. The trim removed 7 bases at V and 9 bases at J, leaving 7 bases unmatched.

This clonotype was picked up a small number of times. The CDR3 DNA reads as TGTGCCACCAGCAGACGGACAGGGCCGAACACTGAAGCTTTCTTT. Encoded protein: CATSRRTGPNTEAFF. The chain joins TRBV15 to TRBJ1-1; 8 bases align to TRBD1. CDR3 size: 15 residues. Germline CDR1 is LNHNV and CDR2 is YYDKDF (reference sequence). V gave up 2 bases and J gave up 1 base; unmatched junction bases: 3.

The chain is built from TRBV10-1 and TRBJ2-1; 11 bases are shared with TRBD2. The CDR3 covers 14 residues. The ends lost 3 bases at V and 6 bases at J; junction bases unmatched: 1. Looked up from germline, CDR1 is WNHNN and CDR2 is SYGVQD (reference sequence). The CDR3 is CASSDGLAGNEQFF. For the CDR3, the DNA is TGCGCCAGCAGTGACGGACTAGCGGGCAATGAGCAGTTCTTC.

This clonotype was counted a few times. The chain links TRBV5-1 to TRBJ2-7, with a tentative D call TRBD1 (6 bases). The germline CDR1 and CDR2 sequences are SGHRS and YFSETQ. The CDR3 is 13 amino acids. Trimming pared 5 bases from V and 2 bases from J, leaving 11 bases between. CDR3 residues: CASSSQGPYEQYF. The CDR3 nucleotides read TGCGCCAGCAGTTCTCAGGGGCCCTACGAGCAGTACTTC.

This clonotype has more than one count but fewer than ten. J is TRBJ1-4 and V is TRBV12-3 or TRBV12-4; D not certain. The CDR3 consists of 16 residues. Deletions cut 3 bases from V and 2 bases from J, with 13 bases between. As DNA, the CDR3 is TGTGCCAGCAGTTTGAGGTCCGGGATCACTAATGAAAAACTGTTTTTT. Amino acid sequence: CASSLRSGITNEKLFF.

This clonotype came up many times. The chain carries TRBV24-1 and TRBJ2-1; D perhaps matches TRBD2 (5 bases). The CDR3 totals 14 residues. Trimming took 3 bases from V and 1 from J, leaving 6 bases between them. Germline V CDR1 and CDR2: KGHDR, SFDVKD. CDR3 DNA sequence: TGTGCCACCAGTGATGAGCGGTCCTACAATGAGCAGTTCTTC. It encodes CATSDERSYNEQFF.

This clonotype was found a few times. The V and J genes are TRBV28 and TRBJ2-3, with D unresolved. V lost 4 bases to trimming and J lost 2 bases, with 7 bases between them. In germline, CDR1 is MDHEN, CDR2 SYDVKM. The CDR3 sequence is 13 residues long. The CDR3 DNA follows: TGTGCCAGCAGTTCCCAAACCACAGATACGCAGTATTTT. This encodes CASSSQTTDTQYF.

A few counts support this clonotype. The DNA for the CDR3 is TGTGCCAGCAGCCAAGTGGCTTTCCATGAGCAGTTCTTC. This sequence encodes CASSQVAFHEQFF. J is TRBJ2-1 and V is TRBV14; D ambiguous. The CDR3 has 13 amino acids. V was cut by 1 base and J by 8 bases, with 9 bases left in between. Looked up from germline, CDR1 is SGHDN and CDR2 is FVKESK.

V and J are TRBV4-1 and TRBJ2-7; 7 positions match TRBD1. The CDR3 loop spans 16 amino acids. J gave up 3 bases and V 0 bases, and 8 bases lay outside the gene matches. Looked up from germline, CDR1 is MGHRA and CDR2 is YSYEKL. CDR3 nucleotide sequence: TGCGCCAGCAGCCAAGATCTCGACAGGGACCTCTACGAGCAGTACTTC. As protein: CASSQDLDRDLYEQYF.

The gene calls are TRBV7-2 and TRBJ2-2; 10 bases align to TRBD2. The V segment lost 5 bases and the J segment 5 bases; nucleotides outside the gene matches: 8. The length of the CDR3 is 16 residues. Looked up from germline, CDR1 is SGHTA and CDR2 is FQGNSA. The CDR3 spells CASSSPSGSLTGELFF. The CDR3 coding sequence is TGTGCCAGCAGCAGCCCTAGCGGGAGTCTAACCGGGGAGCTGTTTTTT.

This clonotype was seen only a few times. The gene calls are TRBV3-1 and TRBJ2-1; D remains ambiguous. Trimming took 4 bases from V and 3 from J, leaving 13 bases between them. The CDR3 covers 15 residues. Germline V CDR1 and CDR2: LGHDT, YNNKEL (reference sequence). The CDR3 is CASSRFGEHYNEQFF. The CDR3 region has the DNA TGTGCCAGCAGCCGGTTCGGCGAGCACTACAATGAGCAGTTCTTC.

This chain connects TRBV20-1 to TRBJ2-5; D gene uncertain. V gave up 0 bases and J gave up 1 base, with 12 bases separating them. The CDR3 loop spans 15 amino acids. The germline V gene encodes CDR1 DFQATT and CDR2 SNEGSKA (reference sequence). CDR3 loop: CSARDSTSSQETQYF. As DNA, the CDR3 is TGCAGTGCTAGAGATAGCACGAGTTCCCAAGAGACCCAGTACTTC.

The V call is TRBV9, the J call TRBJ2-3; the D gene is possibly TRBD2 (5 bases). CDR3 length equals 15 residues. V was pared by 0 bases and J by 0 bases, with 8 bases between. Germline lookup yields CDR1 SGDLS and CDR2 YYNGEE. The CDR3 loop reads CASSVEQRSTDTQYF. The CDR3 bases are TGTGCCAGCAGCGTAGAACAGCGGAGCACAGATACGCAGTATTTT.

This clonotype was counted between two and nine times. CDR3 protein: CASIWTGQLSRAETQYF. As DNA, the CDR3 is TGTGCCAGCATATGGACAGGGCAACTTTCGCGTGCTGAGACCCAGTACTTC. The rearrangement uses TRBV2 and TRBJ2-5; 8 nucleotides match TRBD1. V lost 7 bases to trimming and J lost 5 bases; unmatched junction nucleotides: 18. The CDR3 length is 17 residues. The germline V gene has CDR1 SNHLY and CDR2 FYNNEI.

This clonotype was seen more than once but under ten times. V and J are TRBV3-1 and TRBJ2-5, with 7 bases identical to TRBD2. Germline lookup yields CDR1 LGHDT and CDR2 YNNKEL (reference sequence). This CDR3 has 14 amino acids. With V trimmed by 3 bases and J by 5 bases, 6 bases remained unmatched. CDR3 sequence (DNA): TGTGCCAGCAGCCAGGGGACTACTTACGAGACCCAGTACTTC. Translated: CASSQGTTYETQYF.

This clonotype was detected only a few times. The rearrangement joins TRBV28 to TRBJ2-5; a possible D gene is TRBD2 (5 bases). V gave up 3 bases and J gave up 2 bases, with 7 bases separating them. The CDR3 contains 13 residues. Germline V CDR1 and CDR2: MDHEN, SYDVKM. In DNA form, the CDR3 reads TGTGCCAGCAGTTTTTGGGAGCAAGAGACCCAGTACTTC. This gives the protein CASSFWEQETQYF.